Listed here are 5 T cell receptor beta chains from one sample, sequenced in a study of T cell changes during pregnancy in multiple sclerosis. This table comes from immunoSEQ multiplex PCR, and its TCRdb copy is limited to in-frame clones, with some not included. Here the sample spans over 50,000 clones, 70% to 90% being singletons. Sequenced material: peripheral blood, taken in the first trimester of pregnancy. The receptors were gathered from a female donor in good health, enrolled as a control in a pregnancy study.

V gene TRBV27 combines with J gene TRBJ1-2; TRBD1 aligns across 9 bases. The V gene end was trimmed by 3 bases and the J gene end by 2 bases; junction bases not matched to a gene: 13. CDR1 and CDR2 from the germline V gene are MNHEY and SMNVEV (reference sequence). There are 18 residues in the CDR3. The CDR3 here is CASSFLGTGSRGNYGYTF. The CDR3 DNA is TGTGCCAGCAGTTTCTTAGGGACAGGGTCCCGGGGAAACTATGGCTACACCTTC.

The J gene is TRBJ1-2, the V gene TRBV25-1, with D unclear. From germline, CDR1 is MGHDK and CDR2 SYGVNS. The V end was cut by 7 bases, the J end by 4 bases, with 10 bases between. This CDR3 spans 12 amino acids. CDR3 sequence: CASTGRSYGYTF. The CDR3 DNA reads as TGTGCCAGCACGGGTAGGAGCTATGGCTACACCTTC.

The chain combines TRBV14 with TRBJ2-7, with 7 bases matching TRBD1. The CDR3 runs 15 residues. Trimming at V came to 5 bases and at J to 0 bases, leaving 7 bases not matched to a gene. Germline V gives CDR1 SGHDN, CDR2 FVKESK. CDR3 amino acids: CASSLTGSSSYEQYF. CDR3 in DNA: TGTGCCAGCAGCTTGACAGGGTCGAGCTCCTACGAGCAGTACTTC.

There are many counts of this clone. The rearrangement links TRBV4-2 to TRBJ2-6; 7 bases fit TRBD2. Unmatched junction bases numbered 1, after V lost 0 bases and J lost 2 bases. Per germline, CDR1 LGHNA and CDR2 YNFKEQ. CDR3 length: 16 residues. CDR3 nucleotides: TGTGCCAGCAGCCAAGATGGGGGGGCTGGGGCCAACGTCCTGACTTTC. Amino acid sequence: CASSQDGGAGANVLTF.

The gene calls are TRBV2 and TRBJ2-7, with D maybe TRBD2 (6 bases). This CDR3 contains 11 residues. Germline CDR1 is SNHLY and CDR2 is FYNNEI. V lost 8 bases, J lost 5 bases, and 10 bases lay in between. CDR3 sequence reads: CASGWTNEQYF. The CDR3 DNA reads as TGTGCCAGCGGATGGACTAACGAGCAGTACTTC.